This TCR beta chain was captured in a study of blood T cell repertoires in COVID-19. Clones were read by immunoSEQ multiplex PCR, and TCRdb kept only the in-frame ones, dropping some. There are about 41,000 clones in the sample; roughly nine tenths occur only once, and approximately 4.6% lies in the top ten. This CDR3 has 16 residues. Germline values: CDR1 MGHRA, CDR2 YSYEKL. V was pared by 0 bases and J by 7 bases, with 7 bases of the junction left unmatched. This rearrangement joins TRBV4-1 to TRBJ2-1; 9 positions agree with TRBD2. This receptor was identified in a man aged 60 to 69 with acute or convalescent COVID-19. The material sequenced was peripheral blood. The CDR3 is CASSQDAGGGANEQFF. DNA of the CDR3: TGCGCCAGCAGCCAAGACGCAGGCGGGGGGGCGAATGAGCAGTTCTTC.